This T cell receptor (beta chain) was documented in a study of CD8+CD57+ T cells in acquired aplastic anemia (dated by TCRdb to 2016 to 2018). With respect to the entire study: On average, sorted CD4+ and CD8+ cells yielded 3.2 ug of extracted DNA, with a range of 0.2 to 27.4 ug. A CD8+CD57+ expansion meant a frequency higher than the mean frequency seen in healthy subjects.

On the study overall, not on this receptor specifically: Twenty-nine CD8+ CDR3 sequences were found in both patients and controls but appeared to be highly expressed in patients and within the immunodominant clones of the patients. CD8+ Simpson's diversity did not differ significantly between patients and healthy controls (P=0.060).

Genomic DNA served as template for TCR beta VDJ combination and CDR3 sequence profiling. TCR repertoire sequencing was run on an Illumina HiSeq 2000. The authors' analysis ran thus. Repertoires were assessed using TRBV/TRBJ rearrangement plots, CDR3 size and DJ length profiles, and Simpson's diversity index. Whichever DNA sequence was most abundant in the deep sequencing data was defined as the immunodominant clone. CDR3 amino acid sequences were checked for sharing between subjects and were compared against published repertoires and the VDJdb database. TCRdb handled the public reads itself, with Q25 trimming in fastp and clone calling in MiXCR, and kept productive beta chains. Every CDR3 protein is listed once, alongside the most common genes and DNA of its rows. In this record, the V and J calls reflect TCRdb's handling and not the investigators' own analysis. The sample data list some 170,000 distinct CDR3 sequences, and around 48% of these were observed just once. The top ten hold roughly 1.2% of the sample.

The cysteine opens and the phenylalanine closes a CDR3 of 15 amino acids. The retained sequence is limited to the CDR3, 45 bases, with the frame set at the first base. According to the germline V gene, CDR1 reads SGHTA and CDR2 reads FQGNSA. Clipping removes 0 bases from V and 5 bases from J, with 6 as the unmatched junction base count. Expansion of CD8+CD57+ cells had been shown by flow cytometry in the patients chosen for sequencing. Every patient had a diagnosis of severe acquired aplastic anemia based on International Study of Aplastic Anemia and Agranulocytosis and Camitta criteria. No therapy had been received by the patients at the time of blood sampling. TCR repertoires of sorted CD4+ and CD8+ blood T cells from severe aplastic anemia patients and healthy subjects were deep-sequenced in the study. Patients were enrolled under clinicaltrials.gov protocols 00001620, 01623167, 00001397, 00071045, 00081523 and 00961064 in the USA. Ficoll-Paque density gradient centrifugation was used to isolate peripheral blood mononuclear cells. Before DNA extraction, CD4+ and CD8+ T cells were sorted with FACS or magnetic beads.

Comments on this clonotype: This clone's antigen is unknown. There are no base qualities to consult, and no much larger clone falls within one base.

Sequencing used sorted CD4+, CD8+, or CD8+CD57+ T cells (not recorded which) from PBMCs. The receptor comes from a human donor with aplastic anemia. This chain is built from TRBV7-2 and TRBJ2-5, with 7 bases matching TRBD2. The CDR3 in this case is CASSLALLASETQYF. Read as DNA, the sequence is TGTGCCAGCAGCTTAGCGTTACTAGCGAGTGAGACCCAGTACTTC. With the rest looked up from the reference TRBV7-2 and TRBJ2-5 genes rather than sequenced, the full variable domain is GAGVSQSPSNKVTEKGKDVELRCDPISGHTALYWYRQSLGQGLEFLIYFQGNSAPDKSGLPSDRFSAERTGGSVSTLTIQRTQQEDSAVYLCASSLALLASETQYFGPGTRLLVL.